The clone carrying this TCR beta chain was detected a few times. What it binds is unknown. CDR3 length equals 17 residues. Germline lookup yields CDR1 SGHTA and CDR2 FQGNSA. V gave up 8 bases and J gave up 0 bases; unmatched junction bases: 15. The treatment denotes: roughly 10-day PBMC culture with coronavirus spike peptide pools or control peptides (ViraFEST assay). It was before the COVID-19 pandemic (2011-2018) that the unexposed donor's CD4+ T cells were collected. This sample stems from a study of vaccination and CD4 T cells after COVID-19. Sequencing of cultured CD4+ T cell DNA used the Oncomine TCR Beta short-read assay. Each CDR3 protein is one row after TCRdb ran MiXCR on the PCR reads. The top ten clones hold about a sixth of a sample with about 7,400 distinct CDR3 sequences, around 38% of them seen once.

The rearrangement uses TRBV7-2 and TRBJ1-1, with 7 bases identical to TRBD1. The TCR originated in a human donor in good health. The sample was CD4+ T cells from blood, cultured in vitro. CDR3 coding DNA: TGTGCCAGCGGGACCTCTTTGACAGGGAGCATGAACACTGAAGCTTTCTTT. The encoded protein is CASGTSLTGSMNTEAFF.